This T cell receptor (beta chain) was sequenced for a study of T cell responses to AZD1222 COVID-19 vaccine. Study background: Doses given second, at about 4 or about 12 weeks, were pooled.

The CDR3 extends over 14 amino acids. V was clipped by 4 bases and J by 3 bases; unmatched bases: 4. Germline V gene data show CDR1 as SGDLS and CDR2 as YYNGEE. Study outcomes and limitations: Researchers took repertoire samples only after the peak T cell response had come. Most donors were white British, females outnumbered males, and clonal diversity was possibly underestimated. After two AZD1222 doses, spike-specific TCR breadth and depth rose versus day 0.

The method was immunoSEQ multiplex PCR; TCRdb's version includes in-frame clones alone and lacks a portion of them. The sample has fewer than 150,000 clones, approximately 93% seen once. Worth noting for this clone: Antigen: not known.

Sample: peripheral blood, taken on day 0 of AZD1222 vaccination. The genes are TRBV9 and TRBJ2-1, with 7 bases identical to TRBD1. The source of this sequence is an adult in good health. CDR3 in amino acids: CASSTRDSYNEQFF. The CDR3 coding sequence is TGTGCCAGCAGCACCCGGGACAGCTACAATGAGCAGTTCTTC.